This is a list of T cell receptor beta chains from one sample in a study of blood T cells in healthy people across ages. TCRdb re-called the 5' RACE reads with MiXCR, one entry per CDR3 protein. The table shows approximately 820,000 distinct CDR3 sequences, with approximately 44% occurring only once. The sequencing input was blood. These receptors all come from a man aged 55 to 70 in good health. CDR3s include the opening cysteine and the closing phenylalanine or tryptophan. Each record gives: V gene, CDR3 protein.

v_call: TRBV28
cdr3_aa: CASSWDLDSPLHF

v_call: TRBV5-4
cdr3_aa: CASSLDKGTQETQYF

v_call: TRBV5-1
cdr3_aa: CASSLRTDRGQGDTQYF

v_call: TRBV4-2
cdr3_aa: CASSQGGLRDTEAFF

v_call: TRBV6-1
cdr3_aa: CASSPGAVTEAFFGQSWDGYTF

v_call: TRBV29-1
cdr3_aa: CSVTSPTGVDNEQFF

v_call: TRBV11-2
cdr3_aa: CASSDLDRDNQPQHF

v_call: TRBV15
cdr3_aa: CATSRLWTSGAYNEQFF

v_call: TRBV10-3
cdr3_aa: CAISETPVGDTEAFF

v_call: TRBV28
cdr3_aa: CASSFSVKETQYF

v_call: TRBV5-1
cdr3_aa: CASSLVDGGSQETQYF

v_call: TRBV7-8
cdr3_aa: CASSFRSGGAGTDTQYF

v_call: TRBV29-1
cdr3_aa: CSVEGEGDGYTF

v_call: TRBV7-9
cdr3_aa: CASSQNTGNTEAFF

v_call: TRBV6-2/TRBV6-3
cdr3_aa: CASSDSGNYEQYF

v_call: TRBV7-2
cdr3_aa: CASSLTGQGNSPLHF

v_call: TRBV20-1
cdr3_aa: CSASQSHGRVSPLHF

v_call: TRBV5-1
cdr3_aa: CASSLVAGTNEKLFF

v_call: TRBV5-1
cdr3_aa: CASSPQGVNEQYF

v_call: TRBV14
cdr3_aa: CASSNRTGRFGNSPLHF

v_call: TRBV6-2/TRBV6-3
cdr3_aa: CASSRGPGELFF